The next 9 T cell receptor beta chains were all read from a single sample in a study of cytomegalovirus exposure and HLA in healthy donors. PCR used 60 Vbeta primers and 13 Jbeta primers. This table comes from immunoSEQ multiplex PCR, and its TCRdb copy is limited to in-frame clones, with some not included. Altogether some 70,000 clones are present, around 85% being singletons, with the ten largest covering roughly 2.3%. Sequencing was performed on PBMCs. The receptors here all came from a woman between 50 and 59 years old in good health and CMV-seronegative.

J is TRBJ2-3 and V is TRBV28, with 12 bases that match TRBD1. In germline, CDR1 is MDHEN, CDR2 SYDVKM. CDR3 length: 15 amino acids. Germline trimming cut 5 bases from V and 8 bases from J; bases unmatched to any gene: 8. CDR3 in amino acids: CASSVPGQGASTQYF. The CDR3 nucleotides are TGTGCCAGCAGTGTCCCGGGACAGGGGGCGAGTACGCAGTATTTT.

V gene TRBV27 combines with J gene TRBJ2-1, with 10 bases matching TRBD2. The V gene end was trimmed by 6 bases and the J gene end by 9 bases; junction bases not matched to a gene: 8. CDR1 is MNHEY, CDR2 SMNVEV, per germline (reference sequence). The length of the CDR3 is 14 residues. The CDR3 nucleotides are TGTGCCAGCAGCCTGAGCGGGGGGGCCATTGAGCAGTTCTTC. Encoded protein: CASSLSGGAIEQFF.

Details on this clone: Different DNA sequences within this sample yield the same CDR3. The chain employs TRBV13 and TRBJ2-2, with TRBD1 as a possible D gene (6 bases). Germline V lookup: CDR1 PRHDT, CDR2 FYEKMQ (reference sequence). The CDR3 runs to 16 residues. V dropped 1 base and J dropped 1 base, with 10 bases sitting between them. The CDR3 DNA reads TGTGCCAGCAGCTTAGTTTGGACAGAGAACACCGGGGAGCTGTTTTTT. Amino acid sequence: CASSLVWTENTGELFF.

V is TRBV7-2 and J is TRBJ2-2; TRBD1 agrees at 9 bases. CDR3 size: 16 residues. V lost 5 bases, J lost 4 bases, and 8 bases stayed unmatched. Germline values: CDR1 SGHTA, CDR2 FQGNSA. CDR3 coding DNA: TGTGCCAGCAGCCGGGGGACAGGGAGGAGCACCGGGGAGCTGTTTTTT. Translation gives CASSRGTGRSTGELFF.

V and J are TRBV7-8 and TRBJ1-5; no firm D call. Per germline, CDR1 SGHVS and CDR2 FQNEAQ. The V and J ends lost 5 bases and 4 bases respectively, with 6 bases between them. The CDR3 loop spans 12 amino acids. CDR3 sequence (DNA): TGTGCCAGCAGCAGGAGAAATCAGCCCCAGCATTTT. As protein: CASSRRNQPQHF. Filled out from reference TRBV7-8 and TRBJ1-5, the complete variable domain reads GAGVSQSPRYKVAKRGQDVALRCDPISGHVSLFWYQQALGQGPEFLTYFQNEAQLDKSGLPSDRFFAERPEGSVSTLKIQRTQQEDSAVYLCASSRRNQPQHFGDGTRLSIL.

The chain has TRBV4-2 and TRBJ1-1; a possible D gene is TRBD1 (5 bases). Germline lookup yields CDR1 LGHNA and CDR2 YNFKEQ. This CDR3 spans 14 amino acids. V was shortened by 4 bases and J by 1 base, with 10 bases between the two germline ends. The CDR3 protein is CASSPDMTNTEAFF. The CDR3 DNA is TGTGCCAGCAGCCCGGACATGACGAACACTGAAGCTTTCTTT.

This rearrangement joins TRBV10-3 to TRBJ2-7; possibly TRBD1 for D (6 bases). The V end was cut by 4 bases, the J end by 4 bases, with 8 bases between. Germline V gives CDR1 ENHRY, CDR2 SYGVKD. This CDR3 is 12 amino acids long. CDR3 sequence: CAISGGQYEQYF. CDR3 DNA sequence: TGTGCCATCAGTGGGGGGCAATACGAGCAGTACTTC.

The chain uses TRBV5-1 and TRBJ2-7; 9 nucleotides agree with TRBD1. The CDR3 is made up of 14 amino acids. Trimming cost V 5 bases and J 2 bases; bases outside gene matches: 5. Germline V gives CDR1 SGHRS, CDR2 YFSETQ. The CDR3 protein is CASRTGTGPYEQYF. DNA for the CDR3: TGCGCCAGCAGAACCGGGACAGGGCCCTACGAGCAGTACTTC. Supplemented by reference TRBV5-1 and TRBJ2-7, the full variable domain reads KAGVTQTPRYLIKTRGQQVTLSCSPISGHRSVSWYQQTPGQGLQFLFEYFSETQRNKGNFPGRFSGRQFSNSRSEMNVSTLELGDSALYLCASRTGTGPYEQYFGPGTRLTVT.

V gene TRBV10-2 combines with J gene TRBJ2-3; 11 bases line up with TRBD2. J gave up 3 bases and V 5 bases, and 1 base lay outside the gene matches. Germline lookup yields CDR1 WSHSY and CDR2 SAAADI. The CDR3 runs to 14 residues. For the CDR3, the DNA is TGCGCCAGCAGTCTAGCGGGAGGTACAGATACGCAGTATTTT. Encoded protein: CASSLAGGTDTQYF.